The rows below give T cell receptor beta chains drawn from one sample of a study of persistence of HIV-infected CD4 T cells. The antigens these receptors bind are not known. This table comes from immunoSEQ multiplex PCR, and its TCRdb copy is limited to in-frame clones, with some not included. The sample includes 30,000 to 45,000 clones, around four fifths of them seen just once. Sequencing used cultured CD4+ T cells from PBMCs, obtained from a patient who received antiretroviral therapy. These receptors all stem from an adult with HIV. The donor label of this sample is uncertain. Each CDR3 is given with its conserved first and last residue. D genes are given only for firm matches. Size tells how often a clone was seen (once, few, many) or the class of an expanded clone, and some rows leave it out.

size: -; J: TRBJ2-6; D: TRBD2; V: TRBV10-2; CDR3: CASKGASGASGANVLTF; DNA: TGCGCCAGCAAGGGGGCTAGCGGGGCGTCGGGGGCCAACGTCCTGACTTTC
size: -; J: TRBJ1-1; D: -; V: TRBV29-1; CDR3: CSVEDPGEGAFF; DNA: TGCAGCGTTGAAGATCCGGGGGAGGGAGCTTTCTTT
size: -; J: TRBJ2-2; D: -; V: TRBV12-5; CDR3: CASGLPWTATGELFF; DNA: TGTGCTAGTGGTTTACCTTGGACAGCCACCGGGGAGCTGTTTTTT
size: -; J: TRBJ2-1; D: -; V: TRBV5-1; CDR3: CASSAPPPYNEQFF; DNA: TGCGCCAGCAGCGCACCACCACCCTACAATGAGCAGTTCTTC
size: -; J: TRBJ1-2; D: -; V: TRBV19; CDR3: CASSISAGEYGYTF; DNA: TGTGCCAGTAGTATATCCGCGGGAGAGTATGGCTACACCTTC
size: -; J: TRBJ1-4; D: TRBD1; V: TRBV2; CDR3: CASRVGQASNEKLFF; DNA: TGTGCCAGCAGAGTTGGACAGGCGTCTAATGAAAAACTGTTTTTT
size: -; J: TRBJ1-4; D: -; V: TRBV7-9; CDR3: CASSLKGGAATNEKLFF; DNA: TGTGCCAGCAGCCTGAAAGGGGGGGCCGCAACTAATGAAAAACTGTTTTTT
size: -; J: TRBJ1-2; D: -; V: TRBV5-6; CDR3: CASRPLGTSGDGYTF; DNA: TGTGCCAGCAGACCCCTTGGGACATCCGGCGATGGCTACACCTTC
size: -; J: TRBJ2-1; D: TRBD1; V: TRBV7-9; CDR3: CASSSDRGEQFF; DNA: TGTGCCAGCAGCTCCGACAGGGGCGAGCAGTTCTTC
size: -; J: TRBJ2-1; D: TRBD1; V: TRBV7-9; CDR3: CASVLTGDNNEQFF; DNA: TGTGCCAGCGTTTTAACAGGGGATAACAATGAGCAGTTCTTC
size: -; J: TRBJ2-3; D: -; V: TRBV6-1; CDR3: CASSESRWTDTQYF; DNA: TGTGCCAGCAGTGAAAGCCGGTGGACAGATACGCAGTATTTT
size: -; J: TRBJ1-1; D: -; V: TRBV6-5; CDR3: CASSTGREGTEAFF; DNA: TGTGCCAGCAGTACGGGACGGGAGGGGACTGAAGCTTTCTTT
size: -; J: TRBJ1-1; D: -; V: TRBV12-3/TRBV12-4; CDR3: CASSLGEGTEAFF; DNA: TGTGCCAGCAGTTTGGGGGAAGGAACTGAAGCTTTCTTT
size: -; J: TRBJ1-5; D: -; V: TRBV10-2; CDR3: CARRTGKCNQPQHF; DNA: TGCGCCAGAAGAACAGGGAAGTGCAATCAGCCCCAGCATTTT
size: -; J: TRBJ1-2; D: -; V: TRBV6-5; CDR3: CASSQNIGNYGYTF; DNA: TGTGCCAGCAGCCAGAACATCGGGAACTATGGCTACACCTTC
size: -; J: TRBJ2-7; D: TRBD2; V: TRBV7-3; CDR3: CASSLTSGSDEQYF; DNA: TGTGCCAGCAGCTTAACCAGCGGGAGCGACGAGCAGTACTTC
size: -; J: TRBJ2-3; D: -; V: TRBV9; CDR3: CASTPRGASTDTQYF; DNA: TGTGCCAGCACCCCCCGGGGGGCGAGCACAGATACGCAGTATTTT
size: -; J: TRBJ1-1; D: -; V: TRBV6-6; CDR3: CASSYSDTYTEAFF; DNA: TGTGCCAGCAGTTACTCAGACACGTACACTGAAGCTTTCTTT
size: -; J: TRBJ2-2; D: -; V: TRBV30; CDR3: CAWSRDTKWNTGELFF; DNA: TGTGCCTGGAGCCGGGACACCAAATGGAACACCGGGGAGCTGTTTTTT
size: -; J: TRBJ2-3; D: TRBD1; V: TRBV5-1; CDR3: CASSLAPGGNTDTQYF; DNA: TGCGCCAGCAGCTTGGCCCCAGGGGGCAACACAGATACGCAGTATTTT
size: -; J: TRBJ1-1; D: -; V: TRBV6-5; CDR3: CAIGRSWGNTEAFF; DNA: TGTGCCATAGGCCGCTCGTGGGGGAACACTGAAGCTTTCTTT
size: once; J: TRBJ1-2; D: -; V: TRBV6-1; CDR3: CASSDWDYGYTF; DNA: TGTGCCAGCAGTGATTGGGATTATGGCTACACCTTC
size: -; J: TRBJ2-3; D: TRBD1; V: TRBV6-1; CDR3: CASSEVWTGADTQYF; DNA: TGTGCCAGCAGTGAAGTTTGGACAGGGGCAGATACGCAGTATTTT
size: -; J: TRBJ1-2; D: -; V: TRBV7-9; CDR3: CASSPAEHYGYTF; DNA: TGTGCCAGCAGCCCAGCGGAACACTATGGCTACACCTTC
size: once; J: TRBJ1-5; D: TRBD1; V: TRBV6-2/TRBV6-3; CDR3: CASSHGTGYQPQHF; DNA: TGTGCCAGCAGTCACGGGACAGGGTATCAGCCCCAGCATTTT
size: -; J: TRBJ2-7; D: -; V: TRBV3-1/TRBV3-2; CDR3: CASSQSVPSYEQYF; DNA: TGTGCCAGCAGCCAATCGGTTCCCTCCTACGAGCAGTACTTC
size: -; J: TRBJ1-5; D: -; V: TRBV5-4; CDR3: CASSLEGLGLGLPSNQPQHF; DNA: TGTGCCAGCAGCTTGGAGGGTTTGGGACTGGGACTTCCAAGCAATCAGCCCCAGCATTTT
size: -; J: TRBJ2-4; D: TRBD1; V: TRBV7-9; CDR3: CASSSGTGGNIQYF; DNA: TGTGCCAGCAGCTCAGGGACAGGGGGAAACATTCAGTACTTC
size: -; J: TRBJ2-1; D: TRBD1; V: TRBV2; CDR3: CASTQEGGYRGISYNEQFF; DNA: TGTGCCAGCACCCAGGAAGGAGGATACAGGGGGATATCCTACAATGAGCAGTTCTTC
size: once; J: TRBJ1-1; D: -; V: TRBV3-1/TRBV3-2; CDR3: CASRGWETEAFF; DNA: TGTGCCAGCCGAGGTTGGGAGACTGAAGCTTTCTTT
size: -; J: TRBJ2-6; D: TRBD1; V: TRBV7-6; CDR3: CASSLGTGGSGANVLTF; DNA: TGTGCCAGCAGCTTGGGGACAGGGGGCTCTGGGGCCAACGTCCTGACTTTC